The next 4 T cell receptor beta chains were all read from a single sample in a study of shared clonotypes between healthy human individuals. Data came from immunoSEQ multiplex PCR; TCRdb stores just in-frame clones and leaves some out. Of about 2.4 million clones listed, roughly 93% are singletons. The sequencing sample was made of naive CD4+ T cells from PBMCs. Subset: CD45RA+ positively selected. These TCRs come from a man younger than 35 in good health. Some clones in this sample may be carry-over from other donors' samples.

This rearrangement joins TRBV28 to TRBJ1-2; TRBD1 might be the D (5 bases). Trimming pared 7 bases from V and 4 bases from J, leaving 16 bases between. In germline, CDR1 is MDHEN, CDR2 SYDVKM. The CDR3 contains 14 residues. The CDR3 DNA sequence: TGTGCCAGCAACCCCCTTAAGGGGCTCTATGGCTACACCTTC. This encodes CASNPLKGLYGYTF.

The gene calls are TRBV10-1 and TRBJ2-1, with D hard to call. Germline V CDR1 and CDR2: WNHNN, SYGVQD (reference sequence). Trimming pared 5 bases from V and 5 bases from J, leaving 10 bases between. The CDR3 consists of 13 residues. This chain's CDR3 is CASSKGRDNEQFF. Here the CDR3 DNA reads TGCGCCAGCAGTAAAGGACGGGACAATGAGCAGTTCTTC.

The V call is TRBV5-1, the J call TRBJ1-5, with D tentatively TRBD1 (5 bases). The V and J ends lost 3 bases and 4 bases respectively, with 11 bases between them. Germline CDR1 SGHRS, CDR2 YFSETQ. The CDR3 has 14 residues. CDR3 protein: CASSWDGQNQPQHF. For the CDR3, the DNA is TGCGCCAGCAGCTGGGACGGACAAAATCAGCCCCAGCATTTT.

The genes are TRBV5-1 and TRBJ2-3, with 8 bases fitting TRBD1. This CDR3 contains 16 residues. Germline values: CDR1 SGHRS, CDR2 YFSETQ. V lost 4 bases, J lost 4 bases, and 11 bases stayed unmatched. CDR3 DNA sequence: TGCGCCAGCAGCCCCGGACAGGGTCATCAAGCAGATACGCAGTATTTT. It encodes CASSPGQGHQADTQYF.